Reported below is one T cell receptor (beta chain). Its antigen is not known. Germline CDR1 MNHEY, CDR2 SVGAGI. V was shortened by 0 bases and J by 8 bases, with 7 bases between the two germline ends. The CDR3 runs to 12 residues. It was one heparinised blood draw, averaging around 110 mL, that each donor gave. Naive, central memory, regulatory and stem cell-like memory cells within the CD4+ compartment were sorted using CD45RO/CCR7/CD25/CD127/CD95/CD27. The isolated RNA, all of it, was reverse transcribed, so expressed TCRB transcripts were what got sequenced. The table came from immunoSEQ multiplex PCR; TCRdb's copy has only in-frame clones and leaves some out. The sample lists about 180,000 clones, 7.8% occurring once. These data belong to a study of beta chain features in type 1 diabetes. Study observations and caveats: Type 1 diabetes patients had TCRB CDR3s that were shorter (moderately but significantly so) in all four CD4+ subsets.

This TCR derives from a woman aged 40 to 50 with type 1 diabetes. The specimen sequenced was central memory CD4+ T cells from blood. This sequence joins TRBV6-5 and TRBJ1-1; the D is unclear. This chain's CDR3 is CASSYSAVEAFF. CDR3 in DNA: TGTGCCAGCAGTTACTCGGCCGTCGAAGCTTTCTTT.